The 18 T cell receptor beta chains reported below all come from one sample, sequenced in a study of esophageal squamous cell carcinoma under preoperative chemotherapy. TCRdb re-called the PCR reads with MiXCR, one entry per CDR3 protein. The table lists roughly 30,000 distinct CDR3 sequences, less than 65% of them singletons. Time point denoted: after preoperative PTX-NDP chemotherapy. Sample acquisition took place from a patient given preoperative chemotherapy. The origin of the receptors is a human donor with esophageal squamous cell carcinoma. The donor label of this sample is uncertain.

This clonotype was counted many times. The chain employs TRBV27 and TRBJ2-3; D not resolved. The CDR3 extends over 14 amino acids. V lost 6 bases to trimming and J lost 4 bases, with 14 bases between them. In germline, CDR1 is MNHEY, CDR2 SMNVEV (reference sequence). The CDR3 region is CASRSLFSSDTQYF. As DNA, the CDR3 is TGTGCCAGCAGGTCACTATTCAGCTCAGATACGCAGTATTTT.

This clonotype was observed many times. The chain carries TRBV7-2 and TRBJ1-2; D may be TRBD1 (5 bases). Germline assignment: CDR1 SGHTA and CDR2 FQGNSA. V gave up 6 bases and J gave up 4 bases, with 15 bases separating them. The CDR3 loop spans 14 amino acids. CDR3 sequence (DNA): TGTGCCAGCAGTTTCTTTGGGGCCATCTATGGCTACACCTTC. Encoded protein: CASSFFGAIYGYTF. Full variable domain (remainder filled in from reference TRBV7-2 and TRBJ1-2): GAGVSQSPSNKVTEKGKDVELRCDPISGHTALYWYRQSLGQGLEFLIYFQGNSAPDKSGLPSDRFSAERTGGSVSTLTIQRTQQEDSAVYLCASSFFGAIYGYTFGSGTRLTVV.

The gene calls are TRBV4-1 and TRBJ2-7; 7 bases agree with TRBD1. Losses at the gene ends were 5 bases for V and 0 bases for J; bases not matched to a gene: 7. Germline CDR1 and CDR2: MGHRA and YSYEKL. The CDR3 has 15 residues. The DNA for the CDR3 is TGCGCCAGCAGCACCCGGGACAGCCCCTCCTACGAGCAGTACTTC. It encodes CASSTRDSPSYEQYF.

This clonotype was detected only a few times. The germline gene is not matched at one end of the junction; a read error may be the cause. The chain employs TRBV7-8 and TRBJ2-3; 8 nucleotides line up with TRBD2. Germline CDR1 reads SGHVS; CDR2 reads FQNEAQ. The CDR3 is made up of 16 amino acids. CDR3 sequence reads: CASGGLGGGAGDTQYF. CDR3 nucleotide sequence: TGTGCCAGCGGGGGCCTCGGGGGGGGTGCCGGTGATACGCAGTATTTC.

Details on this clonotype: Its ends do not fully match the called genes, so a read error is possible. This chain links TRBV11-3 with TRBJ2-3, with TRBD2 matching 9 bases. CDR1 is SGHNT and CDR2 is YENEEA in the germline V gene. CDR3 length: 16 residues. CDR3 in amino acids: CASSSAGGRNTETQYF. The DNA of the CDR3 is TGTGCCAGCAGCTCAGCGGGGGGCCGTAACACAGAGACGCAGTATTTT.

The chain is built from TRBV11-3 and TRBJ2-1; 7 bases fit TRBD2. CDR1 is SGHNT, CDR2 YENEEA, per germline. This CDR3 contains 15 residues. The V gene end was trimmed by 2 bases and the J gene end by 13 bases; junction bases not matched to a gene: 14. The CDR3 DNA is TGTGCCAGCAGCTTAAATGCGGGAGCGGTCGAGACCCAGTTCTTC. Amino acids: CASSLNAGAVETQFF.

This clonotype was recorded many times. V is TRBV7-9 and J is TRBJ1-1; D not certain. Trimming stripped 5 bases from V and 1 base from J, with 11 bases between. The germline gives CDR1 SEHNR, CDR2 FQNEAQ (reference sequence). The CDR3 is 14 residues long. The CDR3 coding sequence is TGTGCCAGCAGCCAAGGCCAGAGGAACACTGAAGCTTTCTTT. Protein sequence: CASSQGQRNTEAFF.

The chain links TRBV12-3 or TRBV12-4 to TRBJ2-7, with D possibly TRBD2 on 5 matching bases. Trimming left V 6 bases short and J 0 bases short, with 12 bases between. There are 14 residues in the CDR3. Here the CDR3 reads CASRNTGNSYEQYF. The DNA for the CDR3 is TGTGCCAGCAGAAACACCGGGAACTCCTACGAGCAGTACTTC.

Concerning this clonotype itself: A read error may produce the germline difference seen at one junction end. The rearrangement uses TRBV6-1 and TRBJ2-4; perhaps TRBD2 as D (5 bases). CDR3 length: 16 residues. Looked up from germline, CDR1 is MNHNS and CDR2 is SASEGT. In nucleotides, the CDR3 is TGTGCCAGCCGTGAAGCGAGGCTGGGAGCCAAAAACATGCAGTACTTC. Amino acid sequence: CASREARLGAKNMQYF.

This chain joins TRBV7-2 and TRBJ2-3, with D tentatively TRBD1 (6 bases). Germline V gene lookup returns CDR1 SGHTA and CDR2 FQGNSA. The V end was cut by 5 bases, the J end by 3 bases, with 12 bases between. This CDR3 is 14 amino acids long. As DNA, the CDR3 is TGTGCCAGCAGCATATCAGGGGCGACAGATACGCAGTATTTT. The encoded protein is CASSISGATDTQYF.

In its sample, this clonotype was seen a few times. This chain joins TRBV7-2 and TRBJ2-6; D ambiguous. The CDR3 runs to 16 residues. Germline V gene sequence: CDR1 SGHTA, CDR2 FQGNSA. The V and J ends lost 7 bases and 0 bases respectively, with 13 bases between them. For the CDR3, the DNA is TGTGCCAGCACCGACATTCGGGCCTCTGGGGCCAACGTCCTGACTTTC. This encodes CASTDIRASGANVLTF.

V gene TRBV29-1 combines with J gene TRBJ2-7; D remains ambiguous. Germline V gene sequence: CDR1 SQVTM, CDR2 ANQGSEA. The CDR3 is made up of 15 amino acids. Trimming stripped 2 bases from V and 3 bases from J, with 17 bases between. CDR3 nucleotides: TGCAGCGTTGAATTAACCGGCAGTCTAGGCTACGAGCAGTACTTC. Its translation: CSVELTGSLGYEQYF.

This clonotype was picked up a small number of times. V gene TRBV4-1 combines with J gene TRBJ2-1; 7 bases are shared with TRBD2. J gave up 7 bases and V 1 base, and 7 bases lay outside the gene matches. The CDR3 loop spans 15 amino acids. From germline, CDR1 is MGHRA and CDR2 YSYEKL. CDR3 residues: CASSQVGGGSNEQFF. The CDR3 nucleotides are TGCGCCAGCAGCCAAGTCGGCGGGGGAAGTAATGAGCAGTTCTTC.

This clonotype has a single count. This rearrangement joins TRBV28 to TRBJ2-1, with TRBD2 as a possible D gene (6 bases). The germline V gene encodes CDR1 MDHEN and CDR2 SYDVKM. The CDR3 has 19 amino acids. V lost 3 bases, J lost 7 bases, and 28 bases lay in between. The CDR3, as DNA: TGTGCCAGCAGTTTTTGGGGAAACGATGCGGGAATGAAACTAAATGAGCAGTTCTTC. Translating it yields CASSFWGNDAGMKLNEQFF. The whole variable domain, remainder taken from reference TRBV28 and TRBJ2-1, is DVKVTQSSRYLVKRTGEKVFLECVQDMDHENMFWYRQDPGLGLRLIYFSYDVKMKEKGDIPEGYSVSREKKERFSLILESASTNQTSMYLCASSFWGNDAGMKLNEQFFGPGTRLTVL.

Regarding this clonotype: It is likely a read error, because the conserved phenylalanine at the end of the CDR3 is missing. The chain combines TRBV7-8 with TRBJ2-5; D may be TRBD2 (6 bases). The J call may be wrong; the DNA end is better matched by TRBJ2-1. The germline V gene has CDR1 SGHVS and CDR2 FQNEAQ. CDR3 size: 16 residues. The CDR3 bases are TGTGCCAGCAGCTTAGGTCTGGAGGGAGTAGGCGAGACCCAGTTCTCC. Translating it yields CASSLGLEGVGETQFS.

This chain joins TRBV7-6 and TRBJ2-3; 11 bases are shared with TRBD2. The V segment lost 1 base and the J segment 10 bases; nucleotides outside the gene matches: 16. Germline V CDR1 and CDR2: SGHVS, FNYEAQ. The CDR3 runs to 18 residues. The CDR3 bases are TGTGCCAGCAGCTTAGTTATTAGCGGGGGGGCGAACACCGGGGCGCAGTATTTT. Protein sequence: CASSLVISGGANTGAQYF.

A word on this clonotype: A junction boundary mismatches the germline segment, possibly from a read error. CDR3 in amino acids: CASRGSGLWAKDTQYF. In DNA form, the CDR3 reads TGTGCCAGCCGCGGTTCGGGGCTGTGGGCCAAAGACACGCAGTACTTT. This chain connects TRBV12-3 or TRBV12-4 to TRBJ2-3; D is tentatively TRBD1 or TRBD2 (5 bases each). The CDR3 is made up of 16 amino acids.

The V and J genes are TRBV7-3 and TRBJ2-2; D gene unclear. V lost 3 bases to trimming and J lost 8 bases, with 10 bases between them. Germline V CDR1 and CDR2: SGHTA, FQGTGA. The CDR3 extends over 13 amino acids. The CDR3 DNA reads TGTGCCAGCAGCTTGGGGTCGGCTGGGGAGCTGTTTTTT. Translating it yields CASSLGSAGELFF.